A single sample is the source of the 15 T cell receptor beta chains below, sequenced in a study of T cells after somatic rescue of genetic block. The table came from immunoSEQ multiplex PCR; TCRdb's copy has only in-frame clones and leaves some out. The sample has tens of thousands of clones, 92% seen once. Material for sequencing was peripheral blood mononuclear cells (PBMCs). The receptors stem from a man aged 35 to 55.

The chain couples TRBV4-2 to TRBJ1-5, with D perhaps TRBD1 (5 bases). The CDR3 runs to 20 residues. Looked up from germline, CDR1 is LGHNA and CDR2 is YNFKEQ. Trimming stripped 3 bases from V and 0 bases from J, with 24 bases between. This CDR3 reads CASSQTGGEGVFSSNQPQHF. CDR3 in DNA: TGTGCCAGCAGCCAGACGGGGGGGGAAGGCGTCTTTAGTAGCAATCAGCCCCAGCATTTT.

The rearrangement joins TRBV9 to TRBJ2-3, with 11 bases that match TRBD2. CDR1 SGDLS and CDR2 YYNGEE come from the germline V gene. The CDR3 spans 16 residues. With 2 bases clipped from V and 4 bases from J, the junction kept 6 bases outside the gene matches. CDR3 in DNA: TGTGCCAGCAGCGTGACTAGCGGGGACTCGGCAGATACGCAGTATTTT. This codes for CASSVTSGDSADTQYF.

The V call is TRBV18, the J call TRBJ1-5; D remains ambiguous. Trimming took 3 bases from V and 8 from J, leaving 14 bases between them. The CDR3 is made up of 14 amino acids. The germline CDR1 and CDR2 sequences are KGHSH and LQKENI. The CDR3 spells CASSPPDDPKPQHF. The CDR3 DNA follows: TGTGCCAGCTCACCTCCTGACGACCCTAAGCCCCAGCATTTT.

This clone was recorded a few times. The V and J genes are TRBV4-3 and TRBJ2-1; D is possibly TRBD2 (6 bases). CDR3 size: 16 residues. Trimming cost V 0 bases and J 6 bases, with 15 bases left between them. Per germline, CDR1 LGHNA and CDR2 YSLEER. Here the CDR3 DNA reads TGCGCCAGCAGCCAAGATGGGACTTCCCCCGCCAATGAGCAGTTCTTC. Amino acids: CASSQDGTSPANEQFF.

This chain uses TRBV18 with TRBJ1-1; TRBD1 matches 12 bases. This CDR3 has 15 amino acids. V was clipped by 3 bases and J by 7 bases; unmatched bases: 6. Germline CDR1 KGHSH, CDR2 LQKENI. This CDR3 reads CASSPGTGGSYEAFF. The CDR3 DNA is TGTGCCAGCTCACCTGGGACAGGGGGCTCGTATGAAGCTTTCTTT.

V gene TRBV13 combines with J gene TRBJ2-1, with 11 nucleotides matching TRBD2. This CDR3 has 15 residues. With V trimmed by 5 bases and J by 7 bases, 7 bases remained unmatched. The V gene's germline CDR1 is PRHDT and CDR2 FYEKMQ (reference sequence). This CDR3 reads CASSPSTSGRNEQFF. CDR3 DNA sequence: TGTGCCAGCAGCCCCTCAACTAGCGGGAGAAATGAGCAGTTCTTC. Variable domain in full (rest from reference TRBV13 and TRBJ2-1): AAGVIQSPRHLIKEKRETATLKCYPIPRHDTVYWYQQGPGQDPQFLISFYEKMQSDKGSIPDRFSAQQFSDYHSELNMSSLELGDSALYFCASSPSTSGRNEQFFGPGTRLTVL.

The chain uses TRBV19 and TRBJ2-7; D possibly corresponds to TRBD1 (5 bases). The CDR3 covers 12 residues. V was trimmed by 8 bases and J by 2 bases, leaving 10 bases between them. CDR1 and CDR2 (germline): LNHDA, SQIVND (reference sequence). The CDR3: CASGRRAYEQYF. CDR3 nucleotide sequence: TGTGCCAGTGGACGCAGGGCCTACGAGCAGTACTTC.

The V gene is TRBV27, the J gene TRBJ1-4; a weak D match, TRBD1 (6 bases). CDR1 and CDR2 (germline): MNHEY, SMNVEV (reference sequence). V was cut by 2 bases and J by 7 bases, with 14 bases left in between. There are 15 residues in the CDR3. CDR3 coding DNA: TGTGCCAGCAGTTTAATTGGGGGCTCGGGTGAAAAACTGTTTTTT. Translation gives CASSLIGGSGEKLFF.

V usage is TRBV7-9 and J usage is TRBJ2-7, with TRBD1 as a possible D gene (6 bases). The CDR3 sequence is 14 residues long. Deletions cut 5 bases from V and 1 base from J, with 12 bases between. CDR1 and CDR2 from the germline V gene are SEHNR and FQNEAQ (reference sequence). The CDR3 bases are TGTGCCAGCAGCAACAAAGGGGGTTCCTACGAGCAGTACTTC. This encodes CASSNKGGSYEQYF.

J is TRBJ2-7 and V is TRBV5-1, with D perhaps matching TRBD2 (7 bases). Trimming stripped 3 bases from V and 6 bases from J, with 22 bases between. The CDR3 has 16 amino acids. The germline V gene encodes CDR1 SGHRS and CDR2 YFSETQ. In DNA, the CDR3 is TGCGCCAGCAGCTCAGGCGGGGGCCCGGCTACTATCGAGCAGTACTTC. This encodes CASSSGGGPATIEQYF.

Note on this clone: Different DNA sequences within this sample yield the same CDR3. The chain is built from TRBV2 and TRBJ1-3; 7 bases match TRBD1. With 7 bases clipped from V and 0 bases from J, the junction kept 9 bases outside the gene matches. The germline gives CDR1 SNHLY, CDR2 FYNNEI. The CDR3 length is 16 residues. This chain's CDR3 is CASKELQGGSGNTIYF. The CDR3 nucleotides are TGTGCCAGCAAAGAGCTCCAGGGGGGCTCTGGAAACACCATATATTTT.

This chain uses TRBV10-3 with TRBJ2-4; 10 bases map to TRBD2. From germline, CDR1 is ENHRY and CDR2 SYGVKD. Losses at the gene ends were 3 bases for V and 8 bases for J; bases not matched to a gene: 10. The CDR3 covers 16 residues. The CDR3 protein is CAISEGAGGTGDIQYF. CDR3 in DNA: TGTGCCATCAGTGAAGGAGCGGGAGGGACTGGGGACATTCAGTACTTC.

CDR3 in DNA: TGCGCCAGCAGCTTGGAGGGGACCCAGCCCCAGCATTTT. It yields the protein CASSLEGTQPQHF. This sequence joins TRBV5-1 and TRBJ1-5; a possible D gene is TRBD1 (5 bases). Trimming took 0 bases from V and 7 from J, leaving 8 bases between them. The length of the CDR3 is 13 residues. Germline V lookup: CDR1 SGHRS, CDR2 YFSETQ.

This clone was seen more than once but under ten times. The rearrangement uses TRBV30 and TRBJ1-5, with 7 nucleotides matching TRBD1. This CDR3 contains 13 residues. Germline CDR1 reads GTSNPN; CDR2 reads SVGIG (reference sequence). J was trimmed by 9 bases and V by 1 base; bases with no gene match: 6. CDR3 sequence: CAWSGPRGRPQHF. CDR3 nucleotides: TGTGCCTGGAGTGGACCCAGGGGGAGGCCCCAGCATTTT.

The CDR3 coding sequence is TGTGCCAGCTCACCTCAGGGTCCGGAGGGGAACACCTTC. Translated, it gives CASSPQGPEGNTF. The rearrangement uses TRBV18 and TRBJ1-2; TRBD1 is a possible D gene (5 bases). The germline V and J ends were trimmed by 3 bases and 12 bases, with 17 bases remaining between them. The CDR3 runs to 13 residues. CDR1 and CDR2 from the germline V gene are KGHSH and LQKENI.